This passage covers 23 T cell receptor beta chains from one sample sequenced in a study of T cells expressing NK-cell markers. TCRdb reprocessed the 5' RACE reads, with one entry per CDR3 protein and no DNA. The sample table sets out about 160,000 distinct CDR3 sequences. The sequenced sample was blood T cells: a sorted CD56 or NKG2C T cell subset, CD4+ or CD8+ T cells, or bulk PBMC T cells (not recorded which). These receptors came from a woman aged 18 to 75 in good health.

The chain is built from TRBV24-1 and TRBJ2-5; no DNA is available, so the TRBD1 call from TCRdb remains unchecked. This CDR3 region has 16 residues. CDR1 is KGHDR and CDR2 is SFDVKD in the germline V gene. The CDR3 loop reads CATSDFLRGSQETQYF.

The V gene is TRBV11-1, the J gene TRBJ2-1; with no DNA, the TCRdb D assignment of TRBD1 cannot be verified. The CDR3 extends over 13 amino acids. The germline gives CDR1 SGHAT, CDR2 FQDESV (reference sequence). The CDR3 sequence is CASSPGVDNEQFF.

The J gene is TRBJ2-2, the V gene TRBV5-1; the TRBD2 assignment by TCRdb is unverifiable without DNA. The CDR3 runs 17 residues. Germline-derived CDR1 and CDR2 are SGHRS and YFSETQ. CDR3 loop: CASSLELAGGNTGELFF.

The rearrangement uses TRBV3-1 and TRBJ2-7; TCRdb's D call, TRBD1, is unchecked because there is no DNA. The CDR3 spans 13 residues. Germline CDR1 is LGHDT and CDR2 is YNNKEL (reference sequence). The CDR3 loop is CASSTSTGDGEYF.

The V and J genes are TRBV5-6 and TRBJ1-1. Germline V lookup: CDR1 SGHDT, CDR2 YYEEEE. The CDR3 extends over 15 amino acids. CDR3: CASSLNGFYATEAFF.

The gene calls are TRBV3-1 and TRBJ2-1; TCRdb's D call, TRBD2, is unchecked because there is no DNA. Germline V lookup: CDR1 LGHDT, CDR2 YNNKEL (reference sequence). The CDR3 sequence is 17 residues long. CDR3 amino acids: CASSQVTTSGGANEQFF.

This chain joins TRBV20-1 and TRBJ2-7; TCRdb designates TRBD1, a call that cannot be tested without DNA. CDR3 length equals 15 residues. Looked up from germline, CDR1 is DFQATT and CDR2 is SNEGSKA (reference sequence). The CDR3 loop is CSATKTGTRVSEQYF.

The V call is TRBV7-2, the J call TRBJ2-5. The CDR3 contains 13 residues. Per germline, CDR1 SGHTA and CDR2 FQGNSA. This chain's CDR3 is CASSLQVQETQYF.

The gene calls are TRBV5-1 and TRBJ1-2; the D call of TRBD1 rests on TCRdb alone, since no DNA is present to check it. CDR1 is SGHRS and CDR2 is YFSETQ in the germline V gene. There are 13 residues in the CDR3. CDR3 sequence reads: CASSLRGDLGYTF.

V is TRBV9 and J is TRBJ1-1. The CDR3 is made up of 14 amino acids. Germline CDR1 SGDLS, CDR2 YYNGEE. The CDR3 protein is CASSVSVLNTEAFF.

The genes are TRBV5-1 and TRBJ1-4; as DNA is missing, the TRBD1 call by TCRdb cannot be tested. Germline V gene data show CDR1 as SGHRS and CDR2 as YFSETQ. CDR3 length: 16 amino acids. The CDR3 is CASSANRGPPGEKLFF.

The chain employs TRBV20-1 and TRBJ2-2; TCRdb's assignment of TRBD2 cannot be checked, as there is no DNA. CDR3 length equals 14 residues. The V gene's germline CDR1 is DFQATT and CDR2 SNEGSKA (reference sequence). The CDR3 sequence: CSAKRELIDGELFF.

The genes are TRBV30 and TRBJ1-5. There are 13 residues in the CDR3. The germline CDR1 and CDR2 sequences are GTSNPN and SVGIG (reference sequence). The chain's CDR3 is CAWSQRGHQPQHF. The full variable domain, in which reference TRBV30 and TRBJ1-5 provide the parts outside the CDR3, is SQTIHQWPATLVQPVGSPLSLECTVEGTSNPNLYWYRQAAGRGLQLLFYSVGIGQISSEVPQNLSASRPQDRQFILSSKKLLLSDSGFYLCAWSQRGHQPQHFGDGTRLSIL.

V gene TRBV6-5 combines with J gene TRBJ2-1. The CDR3 sequence is 16 residues long. Germline-derived CDR1 and CDR2 are MNHEY and SVGAGI. This CDR3 is CASSYSVAQPYNEQFF.

The rearrangement joins TRBV5-1 to TRBJ1-1; TCRdb returns TRBD1, unconfirmable since there is no DNA. Germline CDR1 SGHRS, CDR2 YFSETQ. This CDR3 region has 17 residues. The CDR3 spells CASSLAIQTGVNTEAFF. Looking up the rest from reference TRBV5-1 and TRBJ1-1 gives the full variable domain: KAGVTQTPRYLIKTRGQQVTLSCSPISGHRSVSWYQQTPGQGLQFLFEYFSETQRNKGNFPGRFSGRQFSNSRSEMNVSTLELGDSALYLCASSLAIQTGVNTEAFFGQGTRLTVV.

This sequence joins TRBV27 and TRBJ2-5. There are 12 residues in the CDR3. CDR1 is MNHEY and CDR2 is SMNVEV in the germline V gene (reference sequence). The CDR3 reads CASSRNQETQYF.

V and J are TRBV5-1 and TRBJ1-1. CDR3 length: 14 residues. Germline V lookup: CDR1 SGHRS, CDR2 YFSETQ. The CDR3 here is CASSLGGVGTEAFF.

The chain links TRBV12-3 or TRBV12-4 to TRBJ2-5; TCRdb's D call, TRBD1, is unchecked because there is no DNA. The CDR3 is 15 residues long. The CDR3 sequence: CASSRGAGGQETQYF.

This rearrangement joins TRBV3-1 to TRBJ1-1; lacking DNA, the TRBD1 call made by TCRdb goes unchecked. CDR1 and CDR2 (germline): LGHDT, YNNKEL (reference sequence). There are 13 residues in the CDR3. This CDR3 reads CASSQLRGTEAFF.

The rearrangement uses TRBV12-5 and TRBJ1-1; TCRdb picks TRBD1, but there is no DNA to check that call. The CDR3 extends over 13 amino acids. CDR1 LGHNT and CDR2 FRNRAP come from the germline V gene. The CDR3 sequence: CASGPLVSTEAFF.

CDR3 loop: CASFFADSYTEAFF. The V gene is TRBV6-1, the J gene TRBJ1-1. The germline V gene encodes CDR1 MNHNS and CDR2 SASEGT. The CDR3 is 14 residues long.

This chain connects TRBV29-1 to TRBJ2-1; TCRdb lists TRBD2, though no DNA is available to test this call. The CDR3 covers 15 residues. Germline CDR1 SQVTM, CDR2 ANQGSEA. CDR3 sequence: CSAEQRLAGENEQFF.

V gene TRBV13 combines with J gene TRBJ2-7. Germline CDR1 reads PRHDT; CDR2 reads FYEKMQ (reference sequence). CDR3 length: 16 residues. CDR3 region: CASSLVGCIFQDEQYF.